The T cell receptor (beta chain) under discussion was sequenced for a study of CD8 T cells in ankylosing spondylitis. This clonotype has more than one count but fewer than ten. What it recognizes is unknown. Study-wide findings and caveats: CD8+ cells made up the disease-linked clones, which were relatively rare in peripheral blood. A TCR beta motif of roughly 8 highly homologous variants appeared characteristic of ankylosing spondylitis blood.

The CDR3 covers 17 residues. Germline V gives CDR1 SGHAT, CDR2 FQDESV (reference sequence). The ends were cut back, 1 base at V and 7 bases at J, with 20 bases in the middle. TCRdb reanalysed the 5' RACE reads using MiXCR and keeps one entry per CDR3 protein. The data show under 450,000 distinct CDR3 sequences, 15% to 20% seen once. Sequenced: blood, either unsorted or a sorted T cell fraction (not recorded which). This chain joins TRBV11-1 and TRBJ2-1; D is perhaps TRBD1 (6 bases). This TCR came from a male donor with ankylosing spondylitis. CDR3 amino acids: CASSLGGAGTSENEQFF. The CDR3 DNA is TGTGCCAGCAGCTTAGGAGGGGCAGGGACAAGCGAAAATGAGCAGTTCTTC.